This entry describes one T cell receptor (beta chain). Its antigen target is currently unknown. No qualities accompany the bases; no much larger clone lies one base away. The data originate from a study of somatic mutations in cytotoxic T cells in rheumatoid arthritis (TCRdb year 2017). In terms of the full investigation: Right after diagnosis and prior to the start of any treatment, more than 25 ml EDTA of peripheral blood was drawn from patients. Sorted V beta1+ cells also underwent TCRB sequencing, and some V beta antibody-stained T-cell populations were flow-sorted at nearly 100% purity on a FACSAria II or Sony SH800. In newly diagnosed rheumatoid arthritis without treatment, the study examined if expanded CD8+ T-cell clones harbor somatic mutations, relying on TCRB deep sequencing to characterize clonality. TCRB deep sequencing was performed for approximately 61 rheumatoid arthritis patients and 15 to 20 healthy controls. Patients and controls did not essentially differ in median age, which was nearly identical between the groups.

Overall results and qualifications from the work: The finding that TRBV07 was slightly underrepresented in patients was left unadjusted for multiple comparisons. Healthy controls showed no age-related increase in CD8+ clonality, whereas patients did (Spearman r=0.49). CD8+ T-cell clonality in rheumatoid arthritis patients was not significantly different from that in age-matched healthy controls. The antigen targets of the expanded CD8+ clones were unknown, and absence from virus-specific databases did not rule out viral specificity. In 8 of 65 patients the largest CD8+ clone exceeded 20% of CD8+ cells, and several identical CD8+ TCRB sequences were shared between blood and synovial fluid.

TCRB CDR3 sequencing used the immunoSEQ assay on genomic DNA. In the paper's pipeline: Patient CD8+ clones larger than 1% were compared against published virus-specific TCRB sequences, and only a few matched. Analyses were restricted to productive TCRB rearrangements. Defining a clone by its unique TCRB CDR3 sequence, the study calculated clonality as a productive clonality index derived from Shannon entropy. Repertoire overlap for a pair of samples was computed from each clone's template counts relative to total templates per sample. Flow cytometry-measured V-gene usage correlated with V-gene usage from TCRB sequencing, with a Spearman r of 0.55 to 0.7. Sourced from immuneACCESS, this table was stored by TCRdb with only in-frame sequences that have V and J called. A share of the clones is absent; for the studies checked, an unresolved V gene accounts for under half, and the remainder has no known explanation. Clone size and the V and J calls come from that table; the DNA yielded D and trimming. This sample lists around 15,000 clones; 65% to 80% were detected once. Around 7.7% of the sample is held by the ten biggest clonotypes.

Positive magnetic bead selection on an AutoMACS was used to isolate CD4+ and CD8+ cells, with flow cytometry used to check purity. Initial screening for clonal expansions relied on flow cytometry with a TCR V beta antibody panel, after which sorted CD8+ fractions underwent TCRB deep sequencing for characterization. Ficoll-Paque PLUS density gradient separation was used to isolate peripheral blood mononuclear cells. Using Nucleospin Tissue or Tissue XS kits, DNA was extracted from CD4-enriched, CD8-enriched or PBMC samples, with quantification by a Qubit 2.0 fluorometer. The germline V gene encodes CDR1 SGHTS and CDR2 YDEGEE. The CDR3 contains 15 residues, cysteine and phenylalanine counted. Of the read, only the CDR3 DNA is kept; its 45 bases are in frame from base 1. The germline ends are 16 bases apart after V is trimmed by 0 bases and J by 8 bases.

The sample comprised CD8+ T cells sorted from blood. The TCR comes from an adult with rheumatoid arthritis. The sequence joins TRBV5-8 to TRBJ2-3; matching of 5 bases hints at TRBD2 as the D gene. The CDR3: CASSLAPGEGLTQYF. The DNA sequence reads TGTGCCAGCAGCTTGGCGCCGGGCGAGGGCCTTACGCAGTATTTT.